The clone carrying this TCR beta chain was picked up a small number of times. TCRB transcripts that were expressed got sequenced, as all of the isolated RNA had been reverse transcribed. TCRdb's copy holds only in-frame clones and misses some; the assay was immunoSEQ multiplex PCR. Seen here are approximately 300,000 clones, approximately 11% observed once, and the top ten hold about 0.015%. This specimen belongs to a study of beta chain features in type 1 diabetes. Study in general: The number of sorted cells examined across all samples was 107,917,701.

This CDR3 is built from 13 residues. The V and J ends lost 2 bases and 1 base respectively, with 5 bases between them. Germline V lookup: CDR1 ENHRY, CDR2 SYGVKD. Material for sequencing was naive CD4+ T cells from blood. The TCR sequence derives from a woman in her thirties in good health. J is TRBJ1-1 and V is TRBV10-3; D remains unclear. The CDR3 sequence is CAISETWNTEAFF. In DNA, the CDR3 is TGTGCCATCAGTGAGACATGGAACACTGAAGCTTTCTTT.